This T cell receptor beta chain was recorded in a study of cytomegalovirus exposure and HLA in healthy donors. Turning to the study itself: The Caucasian-associated ancestry cluster held over 65% of 398 genotyped donors. Findings and caveats of the study: When analyzed later, a missense DCLRE1C variant was found to be linked to TCR beta V- and J-gene trimming.

As regards this clone: The antigen is undetermined.

The PCR made use of 60 Vbeta and 13 Jbeta primers. Method: immunoSEQ multiplex PCR; TCRdb's copy keeps in-frame clones and lacks some. The sample has 130,000 to 150,000 clones; just under 85% are singletons. Germline-derived CDR1 and CDR2 are SGHKS and YYEKEE (reference sequence). The CDR3 loop spans 15 amino acids. Trimming removed 4 bases from V and 1 base from J; junction bases left unmatched: 8. The TCR was taken from a woman aged 55 to 70 in good health and CMV-seropositive. The rearrangement joins TRBV5-5 to TRBJ2-7; 7 nucleotides line up with TRBD1. Source material: PBMCs. The CDR3 coding sequence is TGTGCCAGCAGCACCGGGACAGCCACTTCCTACGAGCAGTACTTC. Translation: CASSTGTATSYEQYF.